A selection of T cell receptor beta chains follows, all from one sample in a study of T cell changes during pregnancy in multiple sclerosis. TCRdb's table, derived via immunoSEQ multiplex PCR, lists solely in-frame clones and lacks some. The table lists roughly 100,000 clones, roughly nine tenths of them singletons, with about 0.89% in the top ten. Specimen: peripheral blood, collected after pregnancy. The receptors stem from a female donor with multiple sclerosis, enrolled in a pregnancy study. CDR3s include the opening cysteine and the closing phenylalanine or tryptophan. The D gene is left open where the match is weak. A row's size may be missing; if present it is once, few, many or a size class.

>-|TRBV29-1|-|TRBJ1-5
CSDDKTGRSNQPQHF
TGCAGCGACGATAAAACAGGGAGAAGCAATCAGCCCCAGCATTTT
>-|TRBV9|-|TRBJ2-2
CASSLRDWDTGELFF
TGTGCCAGCAGCCTCCGGGACTGGGACACCGGGGAGCTGTTTTTT
>-|TRBV7-9|-|TRBJ2-3
CASSPGGVATDTQYF
TGTGCCAGCAGCCCCGGAGGCGTTGCCACAGATACGCAGTATTTT
>-|TRBV10-3|TRBD1|TRBJ1-4
CAISESRQGAGEKLFF
TGTGCCATCAGTGAGTCGAGACAGGGGGCGGGTGAAAAACTGTTTTTT
>-|TRBV7-8|-|TRBJ2-7
CASSPYRVGYEQYF
TGTGCCAGCAGCCCGTACAGGGTGGGGTACGAGCAGTACTTC
>-|TRBV28|-|TRBJ1-1
CASSPVRDSHTEAFF
TGTGCCAGCAGCCCCGTCCGGGACTCTCATACTGAAGCTTTCTTT
>-|TRBV7-8|TRBD1|TRBJ1-3
CASRHRGQGNTIYF
TGTGCCAGCAGACACAGGGGGCAGGGAAACACCATATATTTT
>-|TRBV29-1|-|TRBJ1-1
CSAKLGGNTEAFF
TGCAGCGCCAAGCTGGGGGGAAACACTGAAGCTTTCTTT
>-|TRBV5-1|TRBD1|TRBJ2-1
CASRDRGANEQFF
TGCGCCAGCAGGGACAGGGGGGCCAATGAGCAGTTCTTC
>-|TRBV7-8|-|TRBJ1-2
CASSLGATGTGYTF
TGTGCCAGCAGCTTAGGGGCTACAGGCACTGGCTACACCTTC
>-|TRBV6-6|TRBD1|TRBJ2-7
CASTHRGTGYEQYF
TGTGCCAGCACCCACAGGGGGACAGGGTACGAGCAGTACTTC
>few|TRBV2|TRBD1|TRBJ2-5
CASSENRGQIETQYF
TGTGCCAGCAGTGAAAACAGGGGGCAGATAGAGACCCAGTACTTC
>-|TRBV7-3|-|TRBJ2-5
CASSLEGQTQYF
TGTGCCAGCAGCTTGGAGGGGCAGACCCAGTACTTC
>-|TRBV28|-|TRBJ2-7
CASSLSGQSEGQYF
TGTGCCAGCAGTTTAAGCGGGCAGTCGGAGGGGCAGTACTTC
>-|TRBV7-9|TRBD2|TRBJ2-1
CASSLDGRPYNEQFF
TGTGCCAGCAGCTTAGACGGGAGGCCCTACAATGAGCAGTTCTTC
>-|TRBV2|TRBD2|TRBJ2-7
CASRGTSGGRIYEQYF
TGTGCCAGCAGGGGTACTAGCGGGGGGCGGATCTACGAGCAGTACTTC
>-|TRBV11-3|-|TRBJ2-3
CASSLAGVSTDTQYF
TGTGCCAGCAGCTTAGCGGGGGTGAGCACAGATACGCAGTATTTT
>-|TRBV11-3|-|TRBJ2-7
CASSPSPGTLAEQYF
TGTGCCAGCAGCCCATCTCCCGGGACACTGGCCGAGCAGTACTTC
>-|TRBV5-1|TRBD1|TRBJ1-1
CASSLAGQGAEAFF
TGCGCCAGCAGCTTGGCCGGGCAGGGGGCTGAAGCTTTCTTT
>-|TRBV11-2|TRBD2|TRBJ2-7
CASSFSSGGALDEQYF
TGTGCCAGCAGCTTCAGTAGCGGGGGGGCGTTGGACGAGCAGTACTTC
>-|TRBV5-5|TRBD1|TRBJ2-7
CASSRPPGQGDTYEQYF
TGTGCCAGCAGCAGACCCCCGGGACAGGGGGACACCTACGAGCAGTACTTC
>-|TRBV4-3|-|TRBJ2-7
CASSQDRVLGEQYF
TGCGCCAGCAGCCAAGACAGGGTCTTGGGGGAGCAGTACTTC
>-|TRBV28|TRBD1|TRBJ2-5
CASSSNRGGETQYF
TGTGCCAGCAGTTCGAACAGGGGCGGGGAGACCCAGTACTTC
>-|TRBV28|-|TRBJ1-2
CASREGLRRDGYTF
TGTGCCAGCAGAGAGGGACTCCGAAGGGATGGCTACACCTTC
>-|TRBV5-1|-|TRBJ1-6
CASSVIPQGSGSPLHF
TGCGCCAGCAGCGTTATCCCCCAGGGGTCGGGTTCACCCCTCCACTTT
>-|TRBV9|TRBD1|TRBJ2-1
CASSETGLNEQFF
TGTGCCAGCAGCGAGACAGGGCTCAATGAGCAGTTCTTC
>-|TRBV19|-|TRBJ2-2
CASSIERGGTGELFF
TGTGCCAGTAGTATAGAGAGGGGAGGTACCGGGGAGCTGTTTTTT
>-|TRBV9|TRBD2|TRBJ2-7
CASSPPGLAGEQYF
TGTGCCAGCAGCCCCCCCGGACTAGCCGGCGAGCAGTACTTC
>-|TRBV11-2|TRBD2|TRBJ2-2
CASSPREGTDTGELFF
TGTGCCAGCAGCCCCAGGGAGGGGACGGACACCGGGGAGCTGTTTTTT
>-|TRBV30|TRBD1|TRBJ1-6
CAWTTGGVGSPLHF
TGTGCCTGGACAACAGGGGGCGTGGGGTCACCCCTCCACTTT
>-|TRBV6-5|TRBD1|TRBJ2-1
CASRPPGQGSYEQFF
TGTGCCAGCAGGCCTCCGGGACAGGGTTCCTATGAGCAGTTCTTC
>-|TRBV15|TRBD2|TRBJ2-3
CASQTGGRHVNTDTQYF
TGTGCCTCCCAAACGGGGGGACGACATGTGAACACAGATACGCAGTATTTT
>-|TRBV20-1|-|TRBJ2-5
CSARGEETQYF
TGCAGTGCTAGAGGAGAGGAGACCCAGTACTTC
>-|TRBV5-4|TRBD2|TRBJ2-3
CASSPQKRGKADTQYF
TGTGCCAGCAGCCCACAGAAGCGGGGGAAGGCAGATACGCAGTATTTT
>-|TRBV10-2|TRBD2|TRBJ2-7
CASRTSGSNEQYF
TGCGCCAGTCGGACTAGCGGGAGTAACGAGCAGTACTTC
>-|TRBV27|-|TRBJ2-7
CASSFATGSYEQYF
TGTGCCAGCAGTTTCGCGACAGGCTCCTACGAGCAGTACTTC
>-|TRBV5-1|TRBD2|TRBJ2-1
CASSLVSGDSHNEQFF
TGCGCCAGCAGCTTGGTTAGCGGGGACTCCCACAATGAGCAGTTCTTC
>-|TRBV7-9|-|TRBJ2-1
CASSAPGSSYNEQFF
TGTGCCAGCAGCGCCCCGGGGAGCTCCTACAATGAGCAGTTCTTC
>-|TRBV9|TRBD1|TRBJ2-5
CASSVGAPDRVHQETQYF
TGTGCCAGCAGCGTAGGAGCCCCAGACAGGGTGCACCAAGAGACCCAGTACTTC
>-|TRBV5-1|TRBD1|TRBJ2-7
CASSLAGQGSGYEQYF
TGCGCCAGCAGCTTGGCGGGACAGGGATCAGGCTACGAGCAGTACTTC
>-|TRBV6-5|TRBD1|TRBJ2-1
CASSSSGTGAYNEQFF
TGTGCCAGCAGTTCTTCAGGCACAGGGGCTTACAATGAGCAGTTCTTC
>-|TRBV7-8|-|TRBJ2-1
CASSSGGISTDEQFF
TGTGCCAGCAGCTCAGGGGGGATTTCTACGGATGAGCAGTTCTTC